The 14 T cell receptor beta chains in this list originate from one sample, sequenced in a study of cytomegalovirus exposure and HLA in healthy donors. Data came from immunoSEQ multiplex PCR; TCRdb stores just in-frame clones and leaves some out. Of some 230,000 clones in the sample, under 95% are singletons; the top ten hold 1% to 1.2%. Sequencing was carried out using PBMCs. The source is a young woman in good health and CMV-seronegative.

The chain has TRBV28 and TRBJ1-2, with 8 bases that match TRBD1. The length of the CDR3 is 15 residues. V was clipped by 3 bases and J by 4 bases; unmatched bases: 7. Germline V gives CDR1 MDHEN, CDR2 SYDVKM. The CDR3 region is CASSFPRGQGYGYTF. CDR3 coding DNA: TGTGCCAGCAGTTTCCCCAGGGGGCAAGGCTATGGCTACACCTTC.

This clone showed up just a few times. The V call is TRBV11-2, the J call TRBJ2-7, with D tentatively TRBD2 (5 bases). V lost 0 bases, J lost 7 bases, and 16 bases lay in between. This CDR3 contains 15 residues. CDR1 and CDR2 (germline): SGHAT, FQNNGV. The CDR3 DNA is TGTGCCAGCAGCTTAGATCTATCGCGGGTTGGGGAGCAGTACTTC. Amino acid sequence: CASSLDLSRVGEQYF.

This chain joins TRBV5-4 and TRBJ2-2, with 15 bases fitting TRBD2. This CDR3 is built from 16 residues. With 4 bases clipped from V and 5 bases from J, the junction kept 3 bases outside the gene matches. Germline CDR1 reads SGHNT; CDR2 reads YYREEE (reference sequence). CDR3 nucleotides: TGTGCCAGCAGCGCGGGACTAGCGGGAGGTACCGGGGAGCTGTTTTTT. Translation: CASSAGLAGGTGELFF.

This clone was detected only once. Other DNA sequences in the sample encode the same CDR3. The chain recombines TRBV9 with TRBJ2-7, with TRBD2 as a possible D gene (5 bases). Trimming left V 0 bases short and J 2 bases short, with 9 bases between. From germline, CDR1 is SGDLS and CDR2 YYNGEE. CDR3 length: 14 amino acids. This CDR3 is CASSVASGTYEQYF. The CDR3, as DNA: TGTGCCAGCAGCGTAGCAAGCGGAACCTACGAGCAGTACTTC. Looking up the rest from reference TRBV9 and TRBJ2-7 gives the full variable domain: DSGVTQTPKHLITATGQRVTLRCSPRSGDLSVYWYQQSLDQGLQFLIQYYNGEERAKGNILERFSAQQFPDLHSELNLSSLELGDSALYFCASSVASGTYEQYFGPGTRLTVT.

As DNA, the CDR3 is TGCAGCGTTGGAGGGGGGGATCAGCCCCAGCATTTT. As protein: CSVGGGDQPQHF. The genes are TRBV29-1 and TRBJ1-5; TRBD1 is a possible D gene (6 bases). The CDR3 covers 12 residues. With 4 bases removed from V and 5 bases from J, the gap between germline ends came to 9 bases. Germline V CDR1 and CDR2: SQVTM, ANQGSEA.

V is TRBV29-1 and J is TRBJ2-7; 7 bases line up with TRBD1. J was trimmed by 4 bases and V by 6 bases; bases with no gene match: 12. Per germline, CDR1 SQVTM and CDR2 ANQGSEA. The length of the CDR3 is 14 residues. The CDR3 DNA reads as TGCAGCGTGTCGACAGGGACGTATCTGTACGAGCAGTACTTC. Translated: CSVSTGTYLYEQYF.

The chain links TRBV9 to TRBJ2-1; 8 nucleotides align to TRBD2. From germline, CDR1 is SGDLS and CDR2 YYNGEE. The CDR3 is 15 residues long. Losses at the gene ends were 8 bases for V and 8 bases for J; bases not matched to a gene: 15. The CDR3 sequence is CASTLAGTRRDEQFF. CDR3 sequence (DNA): TGTGCCAGTACTTTAGCGGGAACCCGCAGGGATGAGCAGTTCTTC.

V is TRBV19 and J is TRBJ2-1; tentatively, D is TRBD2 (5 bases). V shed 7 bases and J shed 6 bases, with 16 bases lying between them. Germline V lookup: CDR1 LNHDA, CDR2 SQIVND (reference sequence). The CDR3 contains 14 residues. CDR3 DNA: TGTGCCAGTACCCCCACTAGTCCGGTCAATGAGCAGTTCTTC. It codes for CASTPTSPVNEQFF.

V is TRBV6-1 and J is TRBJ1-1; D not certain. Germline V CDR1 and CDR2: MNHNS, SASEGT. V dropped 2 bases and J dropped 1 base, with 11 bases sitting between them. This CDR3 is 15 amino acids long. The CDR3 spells CASSELALWNTEAFF. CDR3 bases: TGTGCCAGCAGTGAACTGGCTTTGTGGAACACTGAAGCTTTCTTT.

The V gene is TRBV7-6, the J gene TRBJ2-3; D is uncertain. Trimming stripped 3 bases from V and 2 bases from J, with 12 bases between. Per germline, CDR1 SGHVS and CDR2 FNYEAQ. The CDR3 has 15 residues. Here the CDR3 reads CASSFSADNTDTQYF. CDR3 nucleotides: TGTGCCAGCAGCTTCTCAGCAGACAACACAGATACGCAGTATTTT.

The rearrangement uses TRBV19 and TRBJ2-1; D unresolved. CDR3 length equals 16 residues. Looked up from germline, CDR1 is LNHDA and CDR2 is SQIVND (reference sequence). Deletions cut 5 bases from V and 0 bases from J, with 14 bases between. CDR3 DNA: TGTGCCAGTAGTTACGTAGCCCTAAGCTCCTACAATGAGCAGTTCTTC. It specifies CASSYVALSSYNEQFF.

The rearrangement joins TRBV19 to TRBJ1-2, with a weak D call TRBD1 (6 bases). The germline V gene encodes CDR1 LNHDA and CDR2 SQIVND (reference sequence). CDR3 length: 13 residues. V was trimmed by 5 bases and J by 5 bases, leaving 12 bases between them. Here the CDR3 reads CASSFTGIYGYTF. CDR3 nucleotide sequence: TGTGCCAGTAGTTTTACAGGGATTTATGGCTACACCTTC.

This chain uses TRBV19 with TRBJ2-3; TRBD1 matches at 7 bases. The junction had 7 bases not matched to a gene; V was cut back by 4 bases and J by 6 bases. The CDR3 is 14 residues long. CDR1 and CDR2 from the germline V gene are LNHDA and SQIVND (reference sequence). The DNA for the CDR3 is TGTGCCAGTAGTACGGGACAGCCTACGGATACGCAGTATTTT. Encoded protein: CASSTGQPTDTQYF.

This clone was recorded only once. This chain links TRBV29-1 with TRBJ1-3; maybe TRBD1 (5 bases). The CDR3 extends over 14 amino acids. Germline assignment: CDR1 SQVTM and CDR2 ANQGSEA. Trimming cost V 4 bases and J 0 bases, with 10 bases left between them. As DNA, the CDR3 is TGCAGCGTTGGGGGGGATCTCTCTGGAAACACCATATATTTT. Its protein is CSVGGDLSGNTIYF.